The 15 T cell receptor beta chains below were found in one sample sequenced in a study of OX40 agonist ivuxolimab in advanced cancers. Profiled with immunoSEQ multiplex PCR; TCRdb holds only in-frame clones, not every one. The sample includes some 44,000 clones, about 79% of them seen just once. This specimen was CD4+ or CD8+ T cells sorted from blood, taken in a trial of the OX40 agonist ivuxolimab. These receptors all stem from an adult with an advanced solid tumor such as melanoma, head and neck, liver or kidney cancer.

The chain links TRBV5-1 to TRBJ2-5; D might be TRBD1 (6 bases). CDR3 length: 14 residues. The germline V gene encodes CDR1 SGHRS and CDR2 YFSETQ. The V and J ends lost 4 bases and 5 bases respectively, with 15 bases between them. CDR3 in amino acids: CASSQQGSRETQYF. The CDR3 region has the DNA TGCGCCAGCAGCCAACAGGGTAGTAGGGAGACCCAGTACTTC.

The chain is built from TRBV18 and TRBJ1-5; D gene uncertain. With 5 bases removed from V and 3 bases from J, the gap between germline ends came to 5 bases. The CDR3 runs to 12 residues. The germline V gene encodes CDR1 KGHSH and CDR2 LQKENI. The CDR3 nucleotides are TGTGCCAGCTCAAGAGCCAATCAGCCCCAGCATTTT. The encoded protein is CASSRANQPQHF.

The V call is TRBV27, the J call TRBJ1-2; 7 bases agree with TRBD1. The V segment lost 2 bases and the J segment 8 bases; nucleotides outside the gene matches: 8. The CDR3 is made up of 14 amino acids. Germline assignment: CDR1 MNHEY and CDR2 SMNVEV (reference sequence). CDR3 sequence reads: CASSLRRGHEGYTF. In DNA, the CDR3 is TGTGCCAGCAGTTTAAGAAGGGGGCACGAGGGCTACACCTTC.

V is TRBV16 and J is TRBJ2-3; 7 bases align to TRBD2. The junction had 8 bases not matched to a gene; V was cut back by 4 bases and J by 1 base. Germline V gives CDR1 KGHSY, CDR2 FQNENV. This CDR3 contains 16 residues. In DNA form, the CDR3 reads TGTGCCAGCAGCCCTGGACTAGGAGGAGGCACAGATACGCAGTATTTT. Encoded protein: CASSPGLGGGTDTQYF.

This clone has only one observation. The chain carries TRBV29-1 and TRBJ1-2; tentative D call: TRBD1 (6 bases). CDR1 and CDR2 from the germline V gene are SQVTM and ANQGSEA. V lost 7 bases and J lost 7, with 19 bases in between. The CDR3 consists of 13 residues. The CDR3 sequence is CSGGRGESSGYTF. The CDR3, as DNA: TGCAGCGGCGGGAGGGGGGAATCCTCTGGCTACACCTTC.

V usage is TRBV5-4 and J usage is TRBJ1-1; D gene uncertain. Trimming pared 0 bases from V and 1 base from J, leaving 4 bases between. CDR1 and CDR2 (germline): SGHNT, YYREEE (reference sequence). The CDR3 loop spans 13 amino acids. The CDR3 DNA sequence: TGTGCCAGCAGCTTGGGCGGGAACACTGAAGCTTTCTTT. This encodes CASSLGGNTEAFF.

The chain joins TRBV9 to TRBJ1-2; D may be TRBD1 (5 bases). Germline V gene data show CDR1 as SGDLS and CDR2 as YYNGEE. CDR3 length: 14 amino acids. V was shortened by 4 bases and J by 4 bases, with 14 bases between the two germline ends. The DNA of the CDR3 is TGTGCCAGCAGCCTCCAGACAGACCCCTATGGCTACACCTTC. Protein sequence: CASSLQTDPYGYTF.

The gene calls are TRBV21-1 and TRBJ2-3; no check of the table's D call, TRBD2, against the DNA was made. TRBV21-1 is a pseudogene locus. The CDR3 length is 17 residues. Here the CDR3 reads CASSKIPLADITDTQYF. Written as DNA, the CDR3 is TGTGCCAGCAGCAAAATCCCACTAGCGGATATCACAGATACGCAGTATTTT.

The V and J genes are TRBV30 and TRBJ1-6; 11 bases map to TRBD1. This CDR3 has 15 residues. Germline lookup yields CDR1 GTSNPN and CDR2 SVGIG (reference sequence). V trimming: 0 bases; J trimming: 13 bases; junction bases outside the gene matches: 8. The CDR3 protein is CAWSVLGTGGSPLHF. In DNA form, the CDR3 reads TGTGCCTGGAGTGTACTTGGGACAGGGGGATCGCCCCTCCACTTT.

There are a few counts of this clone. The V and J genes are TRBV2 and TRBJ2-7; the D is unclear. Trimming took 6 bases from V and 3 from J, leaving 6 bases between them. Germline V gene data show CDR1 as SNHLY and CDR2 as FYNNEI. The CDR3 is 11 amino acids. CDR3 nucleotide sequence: TGTGCCAGCAGCGCCATCTACGAGCAGTACTTC. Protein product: CASSAIYEQYF.

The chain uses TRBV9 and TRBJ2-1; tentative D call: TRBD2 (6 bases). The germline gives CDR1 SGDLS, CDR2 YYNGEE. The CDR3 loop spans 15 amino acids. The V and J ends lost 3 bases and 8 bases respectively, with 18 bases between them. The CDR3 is CASSDTGTSLDEQFF. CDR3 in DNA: TGTGCCAGCAGCGACACCGGGACTTCATTGGATGAGCAGTTCTTC.

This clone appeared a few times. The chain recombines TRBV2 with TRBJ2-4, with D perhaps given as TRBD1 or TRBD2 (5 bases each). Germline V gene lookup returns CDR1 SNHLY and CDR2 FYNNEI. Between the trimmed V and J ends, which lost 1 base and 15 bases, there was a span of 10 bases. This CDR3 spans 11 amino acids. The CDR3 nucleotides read TGTGCCAGCAGTGAAGGGGGGTGGTTGTACTTC. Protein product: CASSEGGWLYF.

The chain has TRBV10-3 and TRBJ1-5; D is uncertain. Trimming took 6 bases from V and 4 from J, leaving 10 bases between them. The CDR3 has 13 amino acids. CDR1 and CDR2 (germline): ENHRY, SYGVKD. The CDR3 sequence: CAISLHKNQPQHF. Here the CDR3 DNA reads TGTGCCATCAGCTTGCACAAAAATCAGCCCCAGCATTTT.

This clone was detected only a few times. CDR3 sequence (DNA): TGCGCCAGCAGCCATAGCCAGGGAGGGATCGGCTCTGGAAACACCATATATTTT. Translated, it gives CASSHSQGGIGSGNTIYF. The rearrangement joins TRBV4-3 to TRBJ1-3; a weak D match, TRBD1 (5 bases). The CDR3 runs 18 residues. Germline values: CDR1 LGHNA, CDR2 YSLEER. V shed 3 bases and J shed 0 bases, with 18 bases lying between them.

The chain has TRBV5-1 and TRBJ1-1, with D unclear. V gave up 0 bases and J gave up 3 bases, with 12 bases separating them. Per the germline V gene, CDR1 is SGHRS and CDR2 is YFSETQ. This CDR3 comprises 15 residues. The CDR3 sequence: CASSLGYGGDTEAFF. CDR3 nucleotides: TGCGCCAGCAGCTTGGGTTACGGAGGTGACACTGAAGCTTTCTTT.